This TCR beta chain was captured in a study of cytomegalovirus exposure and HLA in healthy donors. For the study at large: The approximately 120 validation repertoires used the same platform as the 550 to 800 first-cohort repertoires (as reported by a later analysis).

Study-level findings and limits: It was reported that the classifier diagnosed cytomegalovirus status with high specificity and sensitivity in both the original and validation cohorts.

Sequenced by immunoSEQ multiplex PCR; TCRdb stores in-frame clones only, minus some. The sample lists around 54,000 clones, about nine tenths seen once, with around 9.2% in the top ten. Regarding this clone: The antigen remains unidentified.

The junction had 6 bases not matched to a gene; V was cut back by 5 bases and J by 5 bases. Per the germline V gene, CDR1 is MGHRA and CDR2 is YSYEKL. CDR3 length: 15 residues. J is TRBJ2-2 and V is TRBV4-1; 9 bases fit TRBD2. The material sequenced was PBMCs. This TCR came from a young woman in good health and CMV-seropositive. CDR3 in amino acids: CASSAAGGSTGELFF. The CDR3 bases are TGCGCCAGCAGCGCAGCGGGGGGATCAACCGGGGAGCTGTTTTTT.